Shown below are 5 T cell receptor beta chains from a single sample sequenced in a study of T cell repertoires in cytomegalovirus infection. From the reads, TCRdb called clonotypes with MiXCR, one entry per CDR3 protein. The table shows roughly 500,000 distinct CDR3 sequences, with about 15% occurring only once. Sequencing used CD8+ T cells from PBMCs. The source is a human donor in good health (CMV status not recorded). Some clones in this sample may be carry-over from other donors' samples.

There are a few counts of this clonotype. This chain uses TRBV11-2 with TRBJ2-1; D might be TRBD2 (5 bases). CDR1 is SGHAT and CDR2 is FQNNGV in the germline V gene. This CDR3 is built from 15 residues. The V end lost 3 bases, the J end lost 5 bases, and 14 bases lay between the germline ends. Written as DNA, the CDR3 is TGTGCCAGCAGCTTGACCTCTGCCGGGGACAATGAGCAGTTCTTC. This gives the protein CASSLTSAGDNEQFF.

This clonotype was seen many times. The gene calls are TRBV7-2 and TRBJ2-7; 8 bases agree with TRBD1. The CDR3 length is 15 residues. The V gene's germline CDR1 is SGHTA and CDR2 FQGNSA. V trimming: 4 bases; J trimming: 5 bases; junction bases outside the gene matches: 10. The chain's CDR3 is CASSSLGQGTDEQYF. CDR3 bases: TGTGCCAGCAGCTCTTTAGGACAGGGCACTGACGAGCAGTACTTC.

This clonotype was detected only a few times. The chain combines TRBV2 with TRBJ2-1, with 10 nucleotides matching TRBD2. This CDR3 is 14 amino acids long. J lost 8 bases, V lost 11 bases, and 12 bases had no gene match. Germline loops: CDR1 SNHLY, CDR2 FYNNEI. The CDR3 nucleotides read TGTGCCGGTCAGGCAGCGGGAGGGCCACATGAGCAGTTCTTC. It is translated as CAGQAAGGPHEQFF.

V is TRBV27 and J is TRBJ1-4, with D uncertain. The germline V gene encodes CDR1 MNHEY and CDR2 SMNVEV (reference sequence). The CDR3 spans 13 residues. V dropped 2 bases and J dropped 7 bases, with 8 bases sitting between them. The CDR3 here is CASSLQMGEKLFF. The CDR3 DNA follows: TGTGCCAGCAGTTTACAGATGGGTGAAAAACTGTTTTTT.

This clonotype has more than one count but fewer than ten. The conserved phenylalanine or tryptophan normally closing the CDR3 is absent here, so this likely arose from a read error. The chain combines TRBV7-3 with TRBJ2-1, with 11 bases fitting TRBD2. V was pared by 6 bases and J by 3 bases, with 4 bases of the junction left unmatched. Germline values: CDR1 SGHTA, CDR2 FQGTGA. The CDR3 extends over 15 amino acids. The CDR3 region is CASSIAGGVYNEQFL. CDR3 sequence (DNA): TGTGCCAGCAGTATAGCGGGAGGGGTCTACAATGAGCAGTTCTTA.